This T cell receptor beta chain was captured in a study of patients and donors after allogeneic stem cell transplantation. The germline gives CDR1 SGHDN, CDR2 FVKESK. The CDR3 has 14 amino acids. V lost 1 base, J lost 2 bases, and 9 bases lay in between. TCRdb reanalysed the RT-PCR reads using MiXCR and keeps one entry per CDR3 protein. The sample shows 200,000 to 250,000 distinct CDR3 sequences, about 14% of them seen only once. This clonotype was seen many times. The sample comprised blood, either unsorted or a sorted T cell fraction (not recorded which). The chain links TRBV14 to TRBJ2-7, with D possibly matching TRBD1 (5 bases). The receptor's source is a human donor who was either an allogeneic HSCT recipient or a stem cell or donor lymphocyte infusion donor (not recorded which). It is not recorded whose cells these are; they may come from a transplant donor. The CDR3 here is CASSQVGAAYEQYF. In DNA form, the CDR3 reads TGTGCCAGCAGCCAAGTTGGGGCGGCCTACGAGCAGTACTTC.